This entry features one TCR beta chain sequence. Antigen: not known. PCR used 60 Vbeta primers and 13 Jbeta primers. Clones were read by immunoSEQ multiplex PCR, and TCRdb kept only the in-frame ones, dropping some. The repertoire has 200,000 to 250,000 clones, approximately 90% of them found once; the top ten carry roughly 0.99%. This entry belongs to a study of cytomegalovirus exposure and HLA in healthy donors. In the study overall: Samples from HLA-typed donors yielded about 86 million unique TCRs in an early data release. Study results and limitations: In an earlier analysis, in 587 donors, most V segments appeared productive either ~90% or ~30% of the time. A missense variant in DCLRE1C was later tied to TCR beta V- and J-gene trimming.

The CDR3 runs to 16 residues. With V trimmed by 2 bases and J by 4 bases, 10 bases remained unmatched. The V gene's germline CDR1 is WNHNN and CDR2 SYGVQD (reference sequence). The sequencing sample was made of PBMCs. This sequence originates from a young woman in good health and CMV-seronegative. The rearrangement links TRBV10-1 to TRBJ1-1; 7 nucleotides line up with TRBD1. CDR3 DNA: TGCGCCAGCAGTGAGAGGGGGCCCGGAGGAGCCACTGAAGCTTTCTTT. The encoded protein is CASSERGPGGATEAFF.